The 12 T cell receptor beta chains below all came from one sample that was sequenced in a study of blood T cells in healthy people across ages. Through a sample-barcoded 5' primer and a J-beta primer mix, a second PCR was run for about 6 to 11 cycles. TCRdb re-called the 5' RACE reads through MiXCR, storing one row per CDR3 protein. The sample records roughly 2 million distinct CDR3 sequences, around half being singletons. The sample was blood. These receptors all stem from a middle-aged woman in good health.

This sequence joins TRBV20-1 and TRBJ2-3; TRBD2 matches at 15 bases. Germline V gene sequence: CDR1 DFQATT, CDR2 SNEGSKA (reference sequence). CDR3 size: 18 residues. V dropped 6 bases and J dropped 0; count of bases not matched to a gene: 10. This CDR3 is CSATPGLAGGPSTDTQYF. CDR3 nucleotides: TGCAGTGCAACCCCGGGACTAGCGGGGGGACCGAGCACAGATACGCAGTATTTT.

In regard to this clonotype: It may be a read error: a sequence one base away is much more abundant. This chain uses TRBV4-2 with TRBJ1-2; unclear D gene. The length of the CDR3 is 14 residues. Germline V gene lookup returns CDR1 LGHNA and CDR2 YNFKEQ. Deletions cut 5 bases from V and 8 bases from J, with 18 bases between. The CDR3 DNA is TGTGCCAGCAGCGCCGATGGTGGGCGAGGCGGCTACACCTTC. Its translation: CASSADGGRGGYTF.

The rearrangement links TRBV6-5 to TRBJ1-6; no firm D call. Germline V lookup: CDR1 MNHEY, CDR2 SVGAGI. Deletions cut 9 bases from V and 7 bases from J, with 22 bases between. The CDR3 is 16 residues long. The CDR3 DNA is TGTGCCAGTGAGCCAACCAGGCCCACTGGCAATTCACCCCTCCACTTT. This codes for CASEPTRPTGNSPLHF.

The chain recombines TRBV7-3 with TRBJ2-5; 7 bases line up with TRBD2. J lost 1 base, V lost 0 bases, and 5 bases had no gene match. This CDR3 has 16 residues. Looked up from germline, CDR1 is SGHTA and CDR2 is FQGTGA. The CDR3 nucleotides are TGTGCCAGCAGCTTAACGCCGGGCGGGGGCCAAGAGACCCAGTACTTC. This sequence encodes CASSLTPGGGQETQYF.

The V gene is TRBV7-6, the J gene TRBJ2-7, with 7 bases matching TRBD1. The J call could be wrong; TRBJ2-5 is a better fit for the DNA end. The CDR3 extends over 17 amino acids. Germline assignment: CDR1 SGHVS and CDR2 FNYEAQ. In DNA, the CDR3 is TGTGCCAGCAGCTTAAGTTGGCAGAGGGGGCAGCTGGAGACCCAGTACTTC. Translating it yields CASSLSWQRGQLETQYF.

This clonotype has more than one count but fewer than ten. The V call is TRBV7-2, the J call TRBJ2-4, with TRBD2 as a possible D gene (6 bases). The end of the DNA is better explained by TRBJ2-5, so the J call may be wrong. The CDR3 is made up of 15 amino acids. Per the germline V gene, CDR1 is SGHTA and CDR2 is FQGNSA. The DNA for the CDR3 is TGTGCCACCGGAACCGGGACTCCCCGGAGAGAGACCCAGTACTTC. Encoded protein: CATGTGTPRRETQYF.

This rearrangement joins TRBV2 to TRBJ2-7, with 10 bases that match TRBD2. The CDR3 loop spans 16 amino acids. CDR1 is SNHLY and CDR2 is FYNNEI in the germline V gene. V dropped 8 bases and J dropped 2; count of bases not matched to a gene: 12. In DNA form, the CDR3 reads TGTGCCAGCGGACCTTTACTAGCGGGGACAGCCTACGAGCAGTACTTC. As protein: CASGPLLAGTAYEQYF.

The chain employs TRBV10-3 and TRBJ1-2; D unresolved. The CDR3 extends over 12 amino acids. Trimming shortened V by 2 bases and J by 4 bases, and 5 bases separated the two germline ends. The V gene's germline CDR1 is ENHRY and CDR2 SYGVKD. The CDR3 DNA sequence: TGTGCCATCAGTGAGAGGAGCTATGGCTACACCTTC. It yields the protein CAISERSYGYTF.

The chain employs TRBV27 and TRBJ1-1, with 7 nucleotides matching TRBD1. Per the germline V gene, CDR1 is MNHEY and CDR2 is SMNVEV (reference sequence). With 6 bases clipped from V and 0 bases from J, the junction kept 7 bases outside the gene matches. The CDR3 contains 15 residues. The CDR3 DNA reads as TGTGCCAGCAGCATAACGGGACAGCTGAACACTGAAGCTTTCTTT. The encoded protein is CASSITGQLNTEAFF.

The J gene is TRBJ2-5, the V gene TRBV12-3 or TRBV12-4, with D possibly matching TRBD1 (6 bases). The CDR3 consists of 15 residues. With 5 bases removed from V and 2 bases from J, the gap between germline ends came to 15 bases. The CDR3 DNA is TGTGCCAGCAGTCCACAAGGACAGCTTCAAGAGACCCAGTACTTC. It translates to CASSPQGQLQETQYF.

The chain couples TRBV6-6 to TRBJ2-7; the match to TRBD2 covers 7 bases. The germline V gene encodes CDR1 MNHNY and CDR2 SVGAGI (reference sequence). J gave up 2 bases and V 8 bases, and 3 bases lay outside the gene matches. The CDR3 contains 12 residues. The CDR3 here is CASRDYTYEQYF. Written as DNA, the CDR3 is TGTGCCAGCCGGGACTACACCTACGAGCAGTACTTC.

This rearrangement joins TRBV20-1 to TRBJ2-1, with 11 bases aligning to TRBD2. CDR3 length equals 13 residues. With V trimmed by 4 bases and J by 5 bases, 1 base remained unmatched. Germline-derived CDR1 and CDR2 are DFQATT and SNEGSKA (reference sequence). CDR3 sequence (DNA): TGCAGTGCTACTAGCGGGGGGCACAATGAGCAGTTCTTC. Protein: CSATSGGHNEQFF.